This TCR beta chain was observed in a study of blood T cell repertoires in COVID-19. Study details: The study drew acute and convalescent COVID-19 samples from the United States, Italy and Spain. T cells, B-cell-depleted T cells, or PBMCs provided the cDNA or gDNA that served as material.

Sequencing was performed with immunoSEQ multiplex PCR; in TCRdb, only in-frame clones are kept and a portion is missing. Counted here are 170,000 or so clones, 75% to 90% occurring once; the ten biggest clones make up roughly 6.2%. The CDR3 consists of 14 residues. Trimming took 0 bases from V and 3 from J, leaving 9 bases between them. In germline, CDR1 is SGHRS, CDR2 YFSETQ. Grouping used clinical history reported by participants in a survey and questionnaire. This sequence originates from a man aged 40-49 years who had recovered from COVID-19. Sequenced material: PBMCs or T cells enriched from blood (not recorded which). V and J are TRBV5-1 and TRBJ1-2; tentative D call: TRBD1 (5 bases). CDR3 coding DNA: TGCGCCAGCAGCTTGGAAGGGGCTTACTATGGCTACACCTTC. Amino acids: CASSLEGAYYGYTF.